Each of the 23 T cell receptor beta chains below was sequenced from the same sample in a study of blood T cell repertoires in COVID-19. Clones were read by immunoSEQ multiplex PCR, and TCRdb kept only the in-frame ones, dropping some. This sample carries about 14,000 clones, 90% of them seen once, and the ten largest clones take 8.1%. The sequenced material came from peripheral blood. The origin of the receptors is a human donor in a cohort sampled during active COVID-19.

This rearrangement joins TRBV2 to TRBJ2-5, with a tentative D call TRBD2 (6 bases). V lost 7 bases and J lost 2, with 14 bases in between. Germline V lookup: CDR1 SNHLY, CDR2 FYNNEI. The length of the CDR3 is 14 residues. CDR3 residues: CASKGNSGQETQYF. CDR3 sequence (DNA): TGTGCCAGCAAGGGTAATAGCGGACAAGAGACCCAGTACTTC.

This chain joins TRBV6-5 and TRBJ1-2, with D possibly being TRBD1 (5 bases). Deletions cut 4 bases from V and 6 bases from J, with 12 bases between. CDR3 length: 13 amino acids. Germline V gene data show CDR1 as MNHEY and CDR2 as SVGAGI. CDR3 protein: CASSLQETDGYTF. CDR3 sequence (DNA): TGTGCCAGCAGTTTACAGGAGACTGATGGCTACACCTTC.

The chain employs TRBV21-1 and TRBJ1-3; TRBD1, the table's D call, lacks a check against the DNA. TRBV21-1 is classified as a pseudogene. This CDR3 is 15 amino acids long. This CDR3 reads CASSKGASSGNTIYF. In DNA, the CDR3 is TGTGCCAGCAGCAAGGGGGCGAGCTCTGGAAACACCATATATTTT.

The table lists this clone with a count of one. The chain employs TRBV7-8 and TRBJ2-1; 7 bases map to TRBD2. The V and J ends lost 5 bases and 6 bases, in that order; junction bases with no gene match: 7. The CDR3 covers 14 residues. Germline CDR1 reads SGHVS; CDR2 reads FQNEAQ. CDR3 in amino acids: CASSPRPGGNEQFF. CDR3 nucleotide sequence: TGTGCCAGCAGCCCGCGACCGGGGGGCAATGAGCAGTTCTTC.

The chain is built from TRBV19 and TRBJ2-1; 7 bases map to TRBD1. Germline CDR1 reads LNHDA; CDR2 reads SQIVND (reference sequence). Losses at the gene ends were 5 bases for V and 0 bases for J; bases not matched to a gene: 10. This CDR3 spans 17 amino acids. CDR3 residues: CASSGVKQGSSYNEQFF. CDR3 coding DNA: TGTGCCAGTAGTGGAGTAAAACAGGGGTCCTCCTACAATGAGCAGTTCTTC.

The chain links TRBV5-4 to TRBJ2-3; 15 bases are a match to TRBD2. Germline CDR1 SGHNT, CDR2 YYREEE (reference sequence). The CDR3 extends over 18 amino acids. Germline trimming cut 6 bases from V and 3 bases from J; bases unmatched to any gene: 11. The CDR3: CASNRGLAGGPGTDTQYF. The CDR3, as DNA: TGTGCCAGCAACCGAGGACTAGCGGGGGGGCCGGGGACAGATACGCAGTATTTT.

The chain links TRBV7-2 to TRBJ2-3, with 9 bases lining up with TRBD2. The length of the CDR3 is 14 residues. With 5 bases clipped from V and 5 bases from J, the junction kept 5 bases outside the gene matches. CDR1 and CDR2 from the germline V gene are SGHTA and FQGNSA. CDR3 in amino acids: CASSPYSGGDTQYF. As DNA, the CDR3 is TGTGCCAGCAGCCCTTATAGCGGGGGAGATACGCAGTATTTT.

The V and J genes are TRBV4-1 and TRBJ2-5, with 12 bases lining up with TRBD2. Germline CDR1 MGHRA, CDR2 YSYEKL. V shed 0 bases and J 4 bases; nucleotides not matched to a gene: 12. The CDR3 is 19 residues long. CDR3 amino acids: CASSQEWTSGNFGGETQYF. The CDR3 DNA reads as TGCGCCAGCAGCCAAGAGTGGACTAGCGGGAATTTTGGGGGAGAGACCCAGTACTTC.

The CDR3 sequence is CATSESGRRGNEQFF. The CDR3 nucleotides read TGTGCCACCAGTGAGAGCGGGAGGAGGGGGAATGAGCAGTTCTTC. V is TRBV24-1 and J is TRBJ2-1, with 9 bases aligning to TRBD2. This CDR3 contains 15 residues. V shed 4 bases, J shed 7 bases, and the junction held 7 bases outside the gene matches. Germline assignment: CDR1 KGHDR and CDR2 SFDVKD.

J is TRBJ2-2 and V is TRBV29-1; 11 bases agree with TRBD2. The CDR3 loop spans 15 amino acids. CDR1 SQVTM and CDR2 ANQGSEA come from the germline V gene. Trimming at V came to 7 bases and at J to 5 bases, leaving 9 bases not matched to a gene. The CDR3 is CSGTSGSFRTGELFF. As DNA, the CDR3 is TGCAGCGGCACTAGCGGGAGTTTTCGGACCGGGGAGCTGTTTTTT.

The rearrangement joins TRBV19 to TRBJ2-7; D ambiguous. V lost 0 bases and J 1 base, leaving 7 bases between the germline ends. Germline CDR1 is LNHDA and CDR2 is SQIVND (reference sequence). The CDR3 has 14 residues. Here the CDR3 DNA reads TGTGCCAGTAGTATAGATGGCAGGTCCTACGAGCAGTACTTC. Translation gives CASSIDGRSYEQYF.

V usage is TRBV9 and J usage is TRBJ2-7; 9 nucleotides line up with TRBD2. Germline values: CDR1 SGDLS, CDR2 YYNGEE. Trimming cost V 4 bases and J 0 bases; bases outside gene matches: 8. The CDR3 is 16 residues long. The CDR3 DNA follows: TGTGCCAGCAGCCAAGGTAGCGGGAGTGGCTCCTACGAGCAGTACTTC. This codes for CASSQGSGSGSYEQYF.

This rearrangement joins TRBV15 to TRBJ1-3, with a tentative D call TRBD1 (5 bases). This CDR3 spans 16 amino acids. V was clipped by 3 bases and J by 0 bases, with 12 bases between them. CDR1 LNHNV and CDR2 YYDKDF come from the germline V gene (reference sequence). CDR3 coding DNA: TGTGCCACCAGCAGGGGGGGTCCCAACTCTGGAAACACCATATATTTT. Residues: CATSRGGPNSGNTIYF. The full variable domain, in which reference TRBV15 and TRBJ1-3 provide the parts outside the CDR3, is DAMVIQNPRYQVTQFGKPVTLSCSQTLNHNVMYWYQQKSSQAPKLLFHYYDKDFNNEADTPDNFQSRRPNTSFCFLDIRSPGLGDTAMYLCATSRGGPNSGNTIYFGEGSWLTVV.

The count of this clone is one. The V gene is TRBV15, the J gene TRBJ2-5; tentatively, D is TRBD2 (6 bases). Germline V CDR1 and CDR2: LNHNV, YYDKDF (reference sequence). The CDR3 sequence is 14 residues long. The V end was cut by 3 bases, the J end by 5 bases, with 13 bases between. CDR3 nucleotide sequence: TGTGCCACCAGCAGCGGAGGGCCGGGGGAGACCCAGTACTTC. This codes for CATSSGGPGETQYF. Complete variable domain (other parts from reference TRBV15 and TRBJ2-5): DAMVIQNPRYQVTQFGKPVTLSCSQTLNHNVMYWYQQKSSQAPKLLFHYYDKDFNNEADTPDNFQSRRPNTSFCFLDIRSPGLGDTAMYLCATSSGGPGETQYFGPGTRLLVL.

The V and J genes are TRBV9 and TRBJ2-3; D is possibly TRBD2 (7 bases). Per germline, CDR1 SGDLS and CDR2 YYNGEE. V was pared by 4 bases and J by 2 bases, with 17 bases between. The CDR3 consists of 16 residues. CDR3 sequence (DNA): TGTGCCAGCAGCTCAGGAGGCGGGGGCACCACAGATACGCAGTATTTT. This encodes CASSSGGGGTTDTQYF.

The chain recombines TRBV6-5 with TRBJ2-2; D might be TRBD2 (6 bases). Looked up from germline, CDR1 is MNHEY and CDR2 is SVGAGI. V dropped 6 bases and J dropped 0 bases, with 11 bases sitting between them. The CDR3 totals 15 residues. CDR3 in DNA: TGTGCCAGCAGGCGGGACGCCGCGAACACCGGGGAGCTGTTTTTT. Encoded protein: CASRRDAANTGELFF.

The V gene is TRBV10-3, the J gene TRBJ1-2; a weak D match, TRBD1 (5 bases). Germline-derived CDR1 and CDR2 are ENHRY and SYGVKD. CDR3 length equals 16 residues. The V end lost 4 bases, the J end lost 6 bases, and 21 bases lay between the germline ends. CDR3 residues: CAISGVSGGLIDGYTF. CDR3 in DNA: TGTGCCATCAGTGGCGTCTCGGGGGGTCTTATCGATGGCTACACCTTC.

CDR3 sequence (DNA): TGCAGCGTTCCGACAGGGTGGGTCGCCGGGGAGCTGTTTTTT. It encodes CSVPTGWVAGELFF. The chain has TRBV29-1 and TRBJ2-2, with 7 bases that match TRBD1. Germline assignment: CDR1 SQVTM and CDR2 ANQGSEA. After removal of 5 bases from V and 6 bases from J, the junction contained 9 bases not matched to a gene. The CDR3 runs 14 residues.

The rearrangement joins TRBV5-1 to TRBJ2-7; 7 bases agree with TRBD1. The germline V gene has CDR1 SGHRS and CDR2 YFSETQ. CDR3 size: 14 residues. The ends lost 4 bases at V and 5 bases at J; junction bases unmatched: 9. CDR3: CASSPDRSHNEQYF. In DNA, the CDR3 is TGCGCCAGCAGCCCGGACAGGTCCCATAACGAGCAGTACTTC.

V is TRBV6-6 and J is TRBJ2-7, with 7 bases aligning to TRBD2. Germline V gene data show CDR1 as MNHNY and CDR2 as SVGAGI (reference sequence). The V segment lost 6 bases and the J segment 3 bases; nucleotides outside the gene matches: 5. This CDR3 comprises 13 residues. CDR3 loop: CASSAGTNYEQYF. In nucleotides, the CDR3 is TGTGCCAGCAGCGCCGGGACTAACTACGAGCAGTACTTC.

The V gene is TRBV12-3 or TRBV12-4, the J gene TRBJ2-5, with 8 bases that match TRBD1. This CDR3 has 13 residues. V gave up 6 bases and J gave up 5 bases; unmatched junction bases: 5. Here the CDR3 reads CASSQQGVETQYF. The CDR3 DNA reads as TGTGCCAGCAGCCAACAGGGGGTGGAGACCCAGTACTTC.

V and J are TRBV18 and TRBJ2-1, with D perhaps matching TRBD2 (7 bases). V lost 2 bases, J lost 2 bases, and 10 bases lay in between. Germline assignment: CDR1 KGHSH and CDR2 LQKENI. The CDR3 contains 15 residues. CDR3 sequence reads: CASSPAGAAYNEQFF. The CDR3 nucleotides read TGTGCCAGCTCACCAGCGGGGGCCGCCTACAATGAGCAGTTCTTC.

The genes are TRBV9 and TRBJ2-3, with D unresolved. CDR3 length: 12 residues. V dropped 4 bases and J dropped 0 bases, with 3 bases sitting between them. Germline CDR1 SGDLS, CDR2 YYNGEE. The CDR3 protein is CASSPSTDTQYF. The CDR3 coding sequence is TGTGCCAGCAGCCCGAGCACAGATACGCAGTATTTT.